The 4 T cell receptor beta chains presented below share a single source sample, sequenced in a study of T-cell reconstitution after alpha-beta-depleted transplantation in children. Unique molecular identifiers were incorporated during preparation of the TCRbeta library. TCRdb processed the PCR reads anew with MiXCR; each CDR3 protein has one entry. Of 480,000 or so distinct CDR3 sequences listed, 10% to 13% are singletons. Sequencing was performed on PBMCs, taken before TCRalphabeta/CD19-depleted stem cell transplant. The origin of the receptors is a child aged 2 to 10 with inherited bone marrow failure, due to receive a stem cell transplant.

The J gene is TRBJ1-2, the V gene TRBV27; the D is unclear. Trimming shortened V by 2 bases and J by 5 bases, and 9 bases separated the two germline ends. Germline values: CDR1 MNHEY, CDR2 SMNVEV (reference sequence). The CDR3 contains 13 residues. The CDR3 DNA sequence: TGTGCCAGCAGTTTAAACGGGCTATATGGCTACACCTTC. It specifies CASSLNGLYGYTF.

The chain couples TRBV28 to TRBJ2-3, with 13 bases identical to TRBD2. This CDR3 comprises 16 residues. Germline CDR1 and CDR2: MDHEN and SYDVKM. Losses at the gene ends were 4 bases for V and 5 bases for J; bases not matched to a gene: 6. CDR3 region: CASSWATSGRKDTQYF. The CDR3 region has the DNA TGTGCCAGCAGTTGGGCGACTAGCGGGAGGAAAGATACGCAGTATTTT.

This clonotype was detected only a few times. V gene TRBV9 combines with J gene TRBJ1-5; D may be TRBD1 (5 bases). Trimming stripped 3 bases from V and 2 bases from J, with 12 bases between. The length of the CDR3 is 15 residues. Germline V gives CDR1 SGDLS, CDR2 YYNGEE. CDR3 loop: CASSEFDSRNQPQHF. The DNA for the CDR3 is TGTGCCAGCAGCGAGTTTGACAGTCGCAATCAGCCCCAGCATTTT.

At least ten counts were recorded for this clonotype. The chain has TRBV5-1 and TRBJ1-2; D ambiguous. From germline, CDR1 is SGHRS and CDR2 YFSETQ. Deletions cut 3 bases from V and 5 bases from J, with 17 bases between. CDR3 length: 15 amino acids. The CDR3 coding sequence is TGCGCCAGCAGCTCTGACGGAGGAGCCTCATATGGCTACACCTTC. Protein product: CASSSDGGASYGYTF.